This T cell receptor beta chain came from a study of human T cells and chemical hapten exposure. Time point described: patch test 1, 2 weeks after DPC sensitization. Treatment described: therapeutic diphenylcyclopropenone sensitization with weekly scalp DPC. MiXCR, run by TCRdb on the RACE reads, gives a single entry per CDR3 protein. The data hold 380,000 or so distinct CDR3 sequences, with more than 4.5% observed a single time. The source of this sequence is a woman aged 45-65 years with alopecia areata. Some clones in this sample may be carry-over from other donors' samples. Here the sequenced sample was whole blood, taken in connection with sensitization to the hapten diphenylcyclopropenone (DPC).

This CDR3 is CASSARRTSGRTDTQYF. In DNA form, the CDR3 reads TGTGCCAGCAGTGCACGTCGGACTAGCGGCCGCACAGATACGCAGTATTTT. The rearrangement links TRBV6-6 to TRBJ2-3, with TRBD2 matching 10 bases. Germline V gives CDR1 MNHNY, CDR2 SVGAGI (reference sequence). With V trimmed by 5 bases and J by 1 base, 9 bases remained unmatched. The CDR3 runs 17 residues.